These 31 T cell receptor beta chains came from one sample sequenced in a study of technical replicates of blood from four donors. Data came from immunoSEQ multiplex PCR; TCRdb stores just in-frame clones and leaves some out. The table records roughly 100,000 clones, just over 95% of them present only once. The specimen sequenced was T cells isolated from PBMCs. Receptors originate from a human donor in good health.

The V call is TRBV19, the J call TRBJ1-5; maybe TRBD1 (5 bases). The CDR3 is 16 residues long. Germline V lookup: CDR1 LNHDA, CDR2 SQIVND (reference sequence). Trimming stripped 5 bases from V and 0 bases from J, with 14 bases between. DNA for the CDR3: TGTGCCAGTAGTTTCCGGCGACAGACTAGCAATCAGCCCCAGCATTTT. This codes for CASSFRRQTSNQPQHF.

This clone was recorded a few times. The chain links TRBV10-2 to TRBJ1-5; possible D gene TRBD1, 6 bases. V gave up 1 base and J gave up 7 bases, with 14 bases separating them. CDR3 length: 15 amino acids. Per germline, CDR1 WSHSY and CDR2 SAAADI. For the CDR3, the DNA is TGCGCCAGCAGTGAGTTTACAGGGCGAGGGCAGCCCCAGCATTTT. Its protein is CASSEFTGRGQPQHF.

The chain is built from TRBV5-1 and TRBJ2-3; D perhaps matches TRBD2 (5 bases). This CDR3 region has 14 residues. CDR1 SGHRS and CDR2 YFSETQ come from the germline V gene. Trimming removed 4 bases from V and 1 base from J, with 10 bases in between. CDR3 region: CASSAGLRTDTQYF. The CDR3 DNA is TGCGCCAGCAGCGCCGGACTTCGCACAGATACGCAGTATTTT.

The chain uses TRBV2 and TRBJ2-5, with 9 bases fitting TRBD1. Germline V CDR1 and CDR2: SNHLY, FYNNEI. Trimming took 5 bases from V and 5 from J; bases not matched to a gene: 9. The length of the CDR3 is 15 residues. The CDR3 coding sequence is TGTGCCAGCAGTTGGGAAACAGGGGGCGCGGAGACCCAGTACTTC. Its translation is CASSWETGGAETQYF.

The chain has TRBV19 and TRBJ2-6; 8 bases agree with TRBD1. The J segment lost 2 bases and the V segment lost 5 bases, leaving 2 bases of the junction unmatched. Germline CDR1 is LNHDA and CDR2 is SQIVND (reference sequence). The CDR3 extends over 15 amino acids. The CDR3 sequence: CASSSQGAGANVLTF. The CDR3 coding sequence is TGTGCCAGTAGTTCACAGGGGGCTGGGGCCAACGTCCTGACTTTC.

This clone was detected only once. V is TRBV19 and J is TRBJ2-1; 10 bases are a match to TRBD2. The germline V gene has CDR1 LNHDA and CDR2 SQIVND (reference sequence). Germline trimming cut 1 base from V and 1 base from J; bases unmatched to any gene: 1. The CDR3 consists of 16 residues. CDR3 sequence: CASSIGGLASYNEQFF. CDR3 coding DNA: TGTGCCAGTAGTATAGGGGGACTAGCGTCCTACAATGAGCAGTTCTTC.

CDR3 sequence reads: CASSDTSGGFHNEQFF. The CDR3 bases are TGTGCCAGCAGCGATACTAGCGGGGGATTCCACAATGAGCAGTTCTTC. The V call is TRBV7-6, the J call TRBJ2-1; TRBD2 aligns across 11 bases. Germline CDR1 reads SGHVS; CDR2 reads FNYEAQ. The length of the CDR3 is 16 residues. The trim removed 5 bases at V and 5 bases at J, leaving 8 bases unmatched.

This chain connects TRBV29-1 to TRBJ1-3; TRBD1 matches 8 bases. In germline, CDR1 is SQVTM, CDR2 ANQGSEA. Trimming removed 6 bases from V and 3 bases from J; junction bases left unmatched: 7. This CDR3 comprises 14 residues. CDR3 nucleotide sequence: TGCAGCGTGATAGACAGGGGCTTTGGAAACACCATATATTTT. Encoded protein: CSVIDRGFGNTIYF.

This clone has just a few counts. The chain uses TRBV19 and TRBJ1-1; no definite D call. The CDR3 runs to 14 residues. V gave up 3 bases and J gave up 7 bases, with 15 bases separating them. The germline CDR1 and CDR2 sequences are LNHDA and SQIVND (reference sequence). The CDR3 is CASSMMESGSEAFF. The CDR3 bases are TGTGCCAGTAGTATGATGGAGTCTGGAAGTGAAGCTTTCTTT.

The chain combines TRBV10-1 with TRBJ2-7, with a possible D match to TRBD2 (5 bases). The length of the CDR3 is 12 residues. V lost 9 bases, J lost 3 bases, and 12 bases lay in between. Germline V gene lookup returns CDR1 WNHNN and CDR2 SYGVQD (reference sequence). The CDR3 region is CASCGRGYEQYF. CDR3 nucleotide sequence: TGCGCCAGTTGCGGACGGGGCTACGAGCAGTACTTC.

The sample holds one count of this clone. The chain is built from TRBV9 and TRBJ1-2, with TRBD1 matching 8 bases. The ends lost 4 bases at V and 4 bases at J; junction bases unmatched: 9. Germline V gene data show CDR1 as SGDLS and CDR2 as YYNGEE. The CDR3 runs 15 residues. The DNA of the CDR3 is TGTGCCAGCAGCCCAAGGACAGGGAGAGCCTATGGCTACACCTTC. It translates to CASSPRTGRAYGYTF.

The chain links TRBV2 to TRBJ1-2, with 8 bases that match TRBD1. This CDR3 has 13 amino acids. J gave up 2 bases and V 6 bases, and 2 bases lay outside the gene matches. The V gene's germline CDR1 is SNHLY and CDR2 FYNNEI. The DNA for the CDR3 is TGTGCCAGCAGGGGACAGGTGAACTATGGCTACACCTTC. The encoded protein is CASRGQVNYGYTF.

This clone was observed a single time. The CDR3 bases are TGTGCCAGCAGCCAAGGCCTGGAGGGTTTGTCGTATGGCTACACCTTC. This gives the protein CASSQGLEGLSYGYTF. The chain combines TRBV4-2 with TRBJ1-2, with D unclear. This CDR3 region has 16 residues. CDR1 is LGHNA and CDR2 is YNFKEQ in the germline V gene. Deletions cut 1 base from V and 5 bases from J, with 17 bases between.

The chain is built from TRBV28 and TRBJ1-5; 8 bases align to TRBD1. The CDR3 has 16 residues. Germline V lookup: CDR1 MDHEN, CDR2 SYDVKM. V lost 5 bases, J lost 2 bases, and 8 bases stayed unmatched. The CDR3 loop reads CASSTPGGEGNQPQHF. The CDR3 coding sequence is TGTGCCAGCAGTACCCCAGGGGGCGAAGGCAATCAGCCCCAGCATTTT.

V and J are TRBV28 and TRBJ1-5; D not certain. The germline V gene encodes CDR1 MDHEN and CDR2 SYDVKM. The CDR3 runs 12 residues. Trimming removed 3 bases at V and 5 bases at J, with 5 bases between. The DNA for the CDR3 is TGTGCCAGCAGTTTCTCAGATCAGCCCCAGCATTTT. Protein product: CASSFSDQPQHF. Full variable domain (outside the CDR3, taken from reference TRBV28 and TRBJ1-5): DVKVTQSSRYLVKRTGEKVFLECVQDMDHENMFWYRQDPGLGLRLIYFSYDVKMKEKGDIPEGYSVSREKKERFSLILESASTNQTSMYLCASSFSDQPQHFGDGTRLSIL.

The chain links TRBV7-9 to TRBJ1-2; possibly TRBD1 for D (5 bases). V lost 9 bases and J 8 bases, leaving 13 bases between the germline ends. Per the germline V gene, CDR1 is SEHNR and CDR2 is FQNEAQ (reference sequence). CDR3 size: 11 residues. CDR3 region: CASAGGGGYTF. Here the CDR3 DNA reads TGTGCCAGTGCGGGGGGAGGAGGCTACACCTTC.

This chain uses TRBV5-6 with TRBJ2-1; 8 nucleotides line up with TRBD2. The CDR3 length is 14 residues. Germline CDR1 and CDR2: SGHDT and YYEEEE. V lost 2 bases and J lost 12; bases outside the gene matches: 10. The CDR3 protein is CASSFGRGGVGQFF. In DNA form, the CDR3 reads TGTGCCAGCAGCTTTGGACGGGGGGGCGTTGGGCAGTTCTTC.

The chain joins TRBV18 to TRBJ2-3; TRBD2 aligns across 9 bases. Germline lookup yields CDR1 KGHSH and CDR2 LQKENI. This CDR3 contains 15 residues. V lost 6 bases and J lost 2; bases outside the gene matches: 6. CDR3 nucleotide sequence: TGTGCCAGCTCCCAAAGCGGGGGGTACACAGATACGCAGTATTTT. Its translation: CASSQSGGYTDTQYF.

The V call is TRBV5-1, the J call TRBJ1-2, with 7 bases fitting TRBD1. This CDR3 contains 13 residues. Per germline, CDR1 SGHRS and CDR2 YFSETQ. The J segment lost 10 bases and the V segment lost 4 bases, leaving 10 bases of the junction unmatched. CDR3 nucleotides: TGCGCCAGCAGCCCACAGGGGTTTCGTGACTACACCTTC. This codes for CASSPQGFRDYTF. The full variable domain, with the rest looked up from reference TRBV5-1 and TRBJ1-2, is KAGVTQTPRYLIKTRGQQVTLSCSPISGHRSVSWYQQTPGQGLQFLFEYFSETQRNKGNFPGRFSGRQFSNSRSEMNVSTLELGDSALYLCASSPQGFRDYTFGSGTRLTVV.

The chain employs TRBV11-2 and TRBJ2-6; 9 bases are shared with TRBD1. The CDR3 is made up of 14 amino acids. The junction had 2 bases not matched to a gene; V was cut back by 9 bases and J by 2 bases. CDR1 and CDR2 (germline): SGHAT, FQNNGV. CDR3 region: CARDRGAGANVLTF. CDR3 coding DNA: TGTGCCAGGGACAGGGGAGCTGGGGCCAACGTCCTGACTTTC.

This sequence joins TRBV7-9 and TRBJ1-1; D is undetermined. Germline V CDR1 and CDR2: SEHNR, FQNEAQ (reference sequence). The CDR3 is 15 amino acids. The V and J ends lost 5 bases and 0 bases respectively, with 13 bases between them. CDR3 region: CASSNLGLMNTEAFF. CDR3 in DNA: TGTGCCAGCAGCAACCTAGGACTCATGAACACTGAAGCTTTCTTT.

This chain connects TRBV19 to TRBJ1-2; D uncertain. CDR3 length equals 18 residues. Germline-derived CDR1 and CDR2 are LNHDA and SQIVND (reference sequence). V was clipped by 5 bases and J by 0 bases, with 22 bases between them. CDR3 sequence reads: CASSSIRQSRGSNYGYTF. As DNA, the CDR3 is TGTGCCAGTAGTTCAATACGGCAGTCAAGAGGCTCTAACTATGGCTACACCTTC.

V is TRBV28 and J is TRBJ2-3, with TRBD2 identical over 8 bases. The V and J ends lost 6 bases and 3 bases, in that order; junction bases with no gene match: 8. CDR3 length: 15 residues. Germline assignment: CDR1 MDHEN and CDR2 SYDVKM. The CDR3 coding sequence is TGTGCCAGCAGCAAAGCGGGAGTCTGGACAGATACGCAGTATTTT. This sequence encodes CASSKAGVWTDTQYF.

V and J are TRBV14 and TRBJ2-2; 10 nucleotides line up with TRBD1. J lost 5 bases, V lost 3 bases, and 3 bases had no gene match. The CDR3 contains 15 residues. CDR1 is SGHDN, CDR2 FVKESK, per germline. CDR3 coding DNA: TGTGCCAGCAGCCAGGGGACAGGGGCTACCGGGGAGCTGTTTTTT. As protein: CASSQGTGATGELFF.

J is TRBJ2-5 and V is TRBV5-1; a possible D gene is TRBD1 (5 bases). The CDR3 loop spans 18 amino acids. Germline CDR1 SGHRS, CDR2 YFSETQ. Trimming shortened V by 0 bases and J by 0 bases, and 18 bases separated the two germline ends. The CDR3 sequence: CASSLVTASGTDQETQYF. In nucleotides, the CDR3 is TGCGCCAGCAGCTTGGTGACAGCTAGTGGAACAGACCAAGAGACCCAGTACTTC.

The chain links TRBV7-9 to TRBJ1-2; 7 bases are a match to TRBD1. V lost 5 bases, J lost 14 bases, and 8 bases stayed unmatched. Looked up from germline, CDR1 is SEHNR and CDR2 is FQNEAQ (reference sequence). The CDR3 has 11 amino acids. CDR3 DNA: TGTGCCAGCAGCCTCGACAGGGTAGAGACCTTC. Translated: CASSLDRVETF.

V usage is TRBV4-1 and J usage is TRBJ2-1; perhaps TRBD2 as D (6 bases). There are 18 residues in the CDR3. Trimming removed 0 bases from V and 0 bases from J, with 15 bases in between. CDR1 and CDR2 from the germline V gene are MGHRA and YSYEKL. This chain's CDR3 is CASSQDPRPGGSYNEQFF. CDR3 sequence (DNA): TGCGCCAGCAGCCAAGATCCCCGGCCCGGGGGCTCCTACAATGAGCAGTTCTTC.

This chain joins TRBV7-9 and TRBJ2-1; tentatively, D is TRBD2 (5 bases). The CDR3 has 16 amino acids. The germline V gene has CDR1 SEHNR and CDR2 FQNEAQ (reference sequence). With 5 bases removed from V and 0 bases from J, the gap between germline ends came to 14 bases. Written as DNA, the CDR3 is TGTGCCAGCAGCCCTAGCTCCTGGAGCTCCTACAATGAGCAGTTCTTC. It codes for CASSPSSWSSYNEQFF.

The rearrangement links TRBV28 to TRBJ1-3; D is unresolved. CDR1 is MDHEN, CDR2 SYDVKM, per germline. CDR3 size: 12 residues. V gave up 7 bases and J gave up 4 bases, with 8 bases separating them. Written as DNA, the CDR3 is TGTGCCAGCACAGGCTTGGGAAACACCATATATTTT. Protein sequence: CASTGLGNTIYF.

This chain connects TRBV29-1 to TRBJ1-2; 8 bases map to TRBD1. The CDR3 consists of 14 residues. Germline CDR1 SQVTM, CDR2 ANQGSEA. V was pared by 4 bases and J by 3 bases, with 7 bases of the junction left unmatched. The CDR3 DNA reads as TGCAGCGTTGGGGACAGGTCCCTTCACTATGGCTACACCTTC. Its translation: CSVGDRSLHYGYTF.

The CDR3 spells CASSLTQDRGRTDTQYF. CDR3 nucleotides: TGTGCCAGCAGTCTCACCCAGGACAGGGGGCGGACAGATACGCAGTATTTT. The chain recombines TRBV28 with TRBJ2-3; the match to TRBD1 covers 11 bases. Per the germline V gene, CDR1 is MDHEN and CDR2 is SYDVKM. V lost 5 bases and J lost 3; bases outside the gene matches: 10. This CDR3 comprises 17 residues.